This T cell receptor (beta chain) came from a study of beta chain features in type 1 diabetes. A sort by CD45RO/CCR7/CD25/CD127/CD95/CD27 yielded CD4+ naive, central memory, regulatory and stem cell-like memory cells. This clone was detected a few times. Its antigen is currently unknown. In germline, CDR1 is SGHAT, CDR2 FQNNGV. Between the trimmed V and J ends, which lost 2 bases and 8 bases, there was a span of 10 bases. CDR3 length: 13 amino acids. Reverse transcription of all isolated RNA meant that expressed TCRB transcripts were sequenced. TCRdb keeps only in-frame clones here, not all; method: immunoSEQ multiplex PCR. The table includes roughly 400,000 clones, around 10% detected once. Findings and caveats of the study: For Type 1 diabetes patients, all four CD4+ subsets carried TCRB CDR3s that were moderately but significantly shorter. Here, the possible influence of HLA type (on TCRB rearrangement) remained unresolved. Across patients, naive, central memory and Treg TCRB repertoires exhibited apparently greater similarity than was observed across healthy donors. Type 1 diabetes patients showed fewer insertions and more deletions at VDJ junctions.

The chain couples TRBV11-2 to TRBJ2-4, with D perhaps matching TRBD1 (6 bases). This receptor was taken from a man aged 25 to 45 with type 1 diabetes. What was sequenced was central memory CD4+ T cells from blood. The CDR3 spells CASSLPGVDIQYF. DNA of the CDR3: TGTGCCAGCAGCTTACCAGGGGTGGACATTCAGTACTTC.